A single sample is the source of the 16 T cell receptor beta chains below, sequenced in a study of T cell repertoires in cytomegalovirus infection. Each CDR3 protein gets one entry after TCRdb re-called the reads with MiXCR. The sample has roughly 250,000 distinct CDR3 sequences, about 12% seen once. Sample: PBMCs. The receptors were gathered from a human donor in good health (CMV status not recorded). Some clones in this sample may be carry-over from other donors' samples.

This clonotype has at least ten counts. The J gene is TRBJ1-3, the V gene TRBV7-2; maybe TRBD1 (6 bases). V was pared by 2 bases and J by 0 bases, with 8 bases between. The CDR3 consists of 15 residues. Germline CDR1 SGHTA, CDR2 FQGNSA. DNA for the CDR3: TGTGCCAGCAGCTTAACAGGGAGCTCTGGAAACACCATATATTTT. Translation gives CASSLTGSSGNTIYF.

In this sample, this clonotype turned up many times. The rearrangement uses TRBV5-5 and TRBJ1-5; possible D gene TRBD1, 6 bases. V was shortened by 4 bases and J by 0 bases, with 14 bases between the two germline ends. This CDR3 region has 16 residues. Germline lookup yields CDR1 SGHKS and CDR2 YYEKEE (reference sequence). The CDR3 is CASSLWTDHSNQPQHF. In nucleotides, the CDR3 is TGTGCCAGCAGCCTATGGACAGATCATAGCAATCAGCCCCAGCATTTT. The variable domain in full, completed from reference TRBV5-5 and TRBJ1-5, reads DAGVTQSPTHLIKTRGQQVTLRCSPISGHKSVSWYQQVLGQGPQFIFQYYEKEERGRGNFPDRFSARQFPNYSSELNVNALLLGDSALYLCASSLWTDHSNQPQHFGDGTRLSIL.

This clonotype has only a few counts. V usage is TRBV29-1 and J usage is TRBJ2-2, with TRBD1 as a possible D gene (5 bases). Germline values: CDR1 SQVTM, CDR2 ANQGSEA. V was pared by 3 bases and J by 3 bases, with 11 bases between. There are 14 residues in the CDR3. The CDR3 loop is CSVEAGLDTGELFF. CDR3 DNA sequence: TGCAGCGTTGAGGCAGGGCTCGACACCGGGGAGCTGTTTTTT.

The CDR3: CASSPRPGGQYF. The DNA of the CDR3 is TGTGCCAGCAGTCCAAGACCCGGGGGGCAGTACTTC. The chain couples TRBV12-3 or TRBV12-4 to TRBJ2-7; tentatively, D is TRBD2 (6 bases). This CDR3 comprises 12 residues. V was clipped by 5 bases and J by 9 bases, with 14 bases between them.

The sample holds many counts of this clonotype. This chain joins TRBV6-5 and TRBJ1-1, with 7 positions matching TRBD1. This CDR3 has 15 residues. Germline loops: CDR1 MNHEY, CDR2 SVGAGI. Losses at the gene ends were 0 bases for V and 3 bases for J; bases not matched to a gene: 4. CDR3 sequence reads: CASSYSGGWDTEAFF. The DNA of the CDR3 is TGTGCCAGCAGTTACTCAGGGGGCTGGGACACTGAAGCTTTCTTT.

This clonotype was seen at least ten times. This chain connects TRBV12-5 to TRBJ2-3, with 7 positions matching TRBD1. The CDR3 runs to 16 residues. V shed 4 bases, J shed 2 bases, and the junction held 9 bases outside the gene matches. Germline CDR1 reads LGHNT; CDR2 reads FRNRAP. In DNA form, the CDR3 reads TGTGCTAGTGGTTGGCCCACAGGGGAAGACACAGATACGCAGTATTTT. This sequence encodes CASGWPTGEDTDTQYF.

This clonotype has a count of ten or more. The rearrangement links TRBV12-3 or TRBV12-4 to TRBJ2-3; D gene unclear. The V end lost 3 bases, the J end lost 7 bases, and 5 bases lay between the germline ends. The CDR3 contains 11 residues. The CDR3 nucleotides are TGTGCCAGCAGTTTTCGGAATACGCAGTATTTT. Translation: CASSFRNTQYF.

This clonotype turned up a few times. The chain couples TRBV5-1 to TRBJ2-3; D remains unclear. Germline CDR1 and CDR2: SGHRS and YFSETQ. The CDR3 consists of 16 residues. V lost 4 bases, J lost 0 bases, and 15 bases lay in between. CDR3 amino acids: CASSVGSATSTDTQYF. In DNA form, the CDR3 reads TGCGCCAGCAGCGTGGGCTCGGCGACTAGCACAGATACGCAGTATTTT.

This clonotype appeared many times. The rearrangement joins TRBV6-5 to TRBJ1-5; D gene uncertain. The CDR3 loop spans 15 amino acids. Looked up from germline, CDR1 is MNHEY and CDR2 is SVGAGI. The V end lost 0 bases, the J end lost 3 bases, and 9 bases lay between the germline ends. The CDR3: CASSYSSRVNQPQHF. The DNA of the CDR3 is TGTGCCAGCAGTTACTCGTCACGAGTCAATCAGCCCCAGCATTTT.

This clonotype was detected many times. The CDR3 sequence is CASSQEIRTGADGELFF. Written as DNA, the CDR3 is TGCGCCAGCAGCCAAGAAATTAGGACAGGGGCGGACGGGGAGCTGTTTTTT. V gene TRBV4-3 combines with J gene TRBJ2-2, with TRBD1 matching 9 bases. Germline CDR1 LGHNA, CDR2 YSLEER. The CDR3 has 17 residues. After removal of 0 bases from V and 7 bases from J, the junction contained 9 bases not matched to a gene.

This clonotype was recorded many times. This rearrangement joins TRBV28 to TRBJ1-1, with 10 positions matching TRBD1. This CDR3 comprises 15 residues. J lost 8 bases, V lost 5 bases, and 11 bases had no gene match. The germline gives CDR1 MDHEN, CDR2 SYDVKM. The CDR3 loop reads CASSPGQGPGKEAFF. The CDR3 nucleotides are TGTGCCAGCAGTCCGGGACAGGGGCCCGGGAAAGAAGCTTTCTTT.

The chain joins TRBV28 to TRBJ2-4, with D unresolved. Looked up from germline, CDR1 is MDHEN and CDR2 is SYDVKM. The CDR3 covers 12 residues. The ends were cut back, 5 bases at V and 12 bases at J, with 14 bases in the middle. As DNA, the CDR3 is TGTGCCAGCAGTCCTCAAGTGTCAAATCAGTACTTC. Its protein is CASSPQVSNQYF.

This clonotype was detected ten times or more. This chain joins TRBV10-3 and TRBJ2-1, with 8 bases lining up with TRBD2. This CDR3 spans 15 amino acids. Germline V gene sequence: CDR1 ENHRY, CDR2 SYGVKD. V trimming: 3 bases; J trimming: 6 bases; junction bases outside the gene matches: 7. CDR3 sequence reads: CAISDPSGRGNEQFF. The CDR3 nucleotides read TGTGCCATCAGTGACCCGAGCGGGAGAGGCAATGAGCAGTTCTTC.

This clonotype was found a few times. The chain combines TRBV28 with TRBJ2-2; tentatively, D is TRBD2 (5 bases). This CDR3 contains 14 residues. Germline assignment: CDR1 MDHEN and CDR2 SYDVKM. Between the trimmed V and J ends, which lost 8 bases and 5 bases, there was a span of 15 bases. The CDR3 reads CASLDGIPTGELFF. Here the CDR3 DNA reads TGTGCCAGCTTGGACGGGATACCTACCGGGGAGCTGTTTTTT.

This clonotype turned up a few times. The chain joins TRBV19 to TRBJ1-2; D gene ambiguous. CDR1 LNHDA and CDR2 SQIVND come from the germline V gene (reference sequence). The CDR3 extends over 15 amino acids. Trimming stripped 1 base from V and 6 bases from J, with 15 bases between. CDR3: CASSIGGSHLDGYTF. Written as DNA, the CDR3 is TGTGCCAGTAGTATAGGCGGGTCTCATCTCGATGGCTACACCTTC.

The J gene is TRBJ2-7, the V gene TRBV20-1; D unclear. V shed 6 bases and J shed 2 bases, with 14 bases lying between them. The CDR3 has 13 residues. Germline V gene lookup returns CDR1 DFQATT and CDR2 SNEGSKA (reference sequence). CDR3 residues: CSAPAVGTYEQYF. In DNA form, the CDR3 reads TGCAGTGCCCCCGCGGTCGGTACCTACGAGCAGTACTTC.